A selection of T cell receptor beta chains follows, all from one sample in a study of T cell responses to AZD1222 COVID-19 vaccine. Measured with immunoSEQ multiplex PCR; TCRdb has only the in-frame clones, and not every one. The table lists more than 140,000 clones, roughly 90% of them singletons. This sample comprised peripheral blood, obtained on day 0 of AZD1222 vaccination. The receptors here all came from an adult in good health. CDR3s include the opening cysteine and the closing phenylalanine or tryptophan. The D gene is left open where the match is weak. Clone sizes are given selectively: once, few, many, or a class where the clone is expanded.

>once|TRBD2|TRBJ2-3|TRBV5-1
CASSLGALAGVRDTQYF
TGCGCCAGCAGCCTGGGGGCCCTAGCGGGAGTAAGAGATACGCAGTATTTT
>NA|NA|TRBJ2-7|TRBV15
CATSSTFTDSPSYEQYF
TGTGCCACCAGCAGTACCTTCACGGACAGCCCCTCCTACGAGCAGTACTTC
>NA|TRBD2|TRBJ2-7|TRBV5-6
CASSRIAGEQYF
TGTGCCAGCAGCCGAATAGCGGGGGAGCAGTACTTC
>NA|TRBD1|TRBJ1-5|TRBV5-6
CASSLWTGFGQPQHF
TGTGCCAGCAGCTTGTGGACAGGGTTCGGTCAGCCCCAGCATTTT
>NA|NA|TRBJ1-4|TRBV6-5
CASIRSGVEKLFF
TGTGCCAGCATTCGTTCCGGTGTAGAAAAACTGTTTTTT
>NA|TRBD1|TRBJ1-3|TRBV19
CASHLQGGGNTIYF
TGTGCCAGCCATCTACAGGGGGGAGGAAACACCATATATTTT
>NA|NA|TRBJ2-7|TRBV14
CASSRWGASSYEQYF
TGTGCCAGCAGCCGGTGGGGTGCGAGCTCCTACGAGCAGTACTTC
>NA|NA|TRBJ2-3|TRBV5-4
CASSLGVGTDTQYF
TGTGCCAGCAGCTTGGGGGTGGGCACAGATACGCAGTATTTT
>NA|NA|TRBJ1-1|TRBV2
CAGRQAPEAFF
TGTGCCGGGAGACAGGCGCCTGAAGCTTTCTTT
>NA|NA|TRBJ1-4|TRBV4-1
CASSPAARGEGLFF
TGCGCCAGCAGCCCGGCCGCGCGTGGGGAGGGACTGTTTTTT
>NA|TRBD1|TRBJ1-1|TRBV3-1/TRBV3-2
CASSFRTGRKNTEAFF
TGTGCCAGCAGCTTTCGGACAGGGCGTAAGAACACTGAAGCTTTCTTT
>NA|NA|TRBJ2-3|TRBV11-2
CASSRGASVRYF
TGTGCCAGCAGCCGGGGAGCGTCGGTTCGGTATTTT
>NA|NA|TRBJ2-7|TRBV18
CASSPRTEGEQYF
TGTGCCAGCTCACCACGGACAGAGGGGGAGCAGTACTTC
>NA|TRBD2|TRBJ2-1|TRBV28
CASSLSGASGINEQFF
TGTGCCAGCAGTTTAAGCGGGGCTAGCGGGATCAATGAGCAGTTCTTC
>NA|NA|TRBJ1-1|TRBV5-5
CASSFDGRMNTEAFF
TGTGCCAGCAGCTTTGATGGCAGGATGAACACTGAAGCTTTCTTT
>few|TRBD2|TRBJ2-1|TRBV5-1
CASSLDGLGDNEQFF
TGCGCCAGCAGCTTGGACGGACTAGGCGACAATGAGCAGTTCTTC
>NA|TRBD2|TRBJ2-1|TRBV6-2/TRBV6-3
CASSASGRARAEQFF
TGTGCCAGCAGCGCGAGCGGGAGGGCCCGGGCTGAGCAGTTCTTC
>NA|TRBD2|TRBJ2-2|TRBV12-5
CASGRKVAGSTGELFF
TGTGCTAGTGGCCGTAAGGTAGCGGGGAGCACCGGGGAGCTGTTTTTT
>NA|TRBD1|TRBJ2-5|TRBV5-1
CASSATGGEETQYF
TGCGCCAGCAGCGCCACAGGGGGCGAAGAGACCCAGTACTTC
>once|NA|TRBJ1-5|TRBV28
CASSLVVQPQHF
TGTGCCAGCAGTTTAGTGGTTCAGCCCCAGCATTTT
>NA|NA|TRBJ2-1|TRBV18
CASSSGGRQGVDEQFF
TGTGCCAGCTCAAGCGGGGGTAGACAGGGGGTCGATGAGCAGTTCTTC
>NA|TRBD2|TRBJ2-7|TRBV2
CASYPGASGARRYEQYF
TGTGCCAGCTACCCTGGGGCTAGCGGGGCCCGTAGGTACGAGCAGTACTTC
>NA|TRBD1|TRBJ1-2|TRBV29-1
CSVEGQGAYGYTF
TGCAGCGTTGAAGGACAGGGGGCTTATGGCTACACCTTC
>NA|TRBD1|TRBJ2-7|TRBV27
CASRTPGTGAYEQYF
TGTGCCAGCAGGACCCCCGGGACAGGAGCCTACGAGCAGTACTTC
>NA|TRBD1|TRBJ1-2|TRBV5-1
CASRLTGDAYGYTF
TGCGCCAGCAGACTGACAGGGGATGCGTATGGCTACACCTTC
>NA|NA|TRBJ2-7|TRBV2
CASTTGLISYEQYF
TGTGCCAGCACGACAGGTCTCATCTCCTACGAGCAGTACTTC
>few|NA|TRBJ2-3|TRBV19
CASSSAGTRVQDTQYF
TGTGCCAGTAGTTCTGCCGGGACAAGGGTTCAAGATACGCAGTATTTT
>NA|NA|TRBJ2-5|TRBV19
CASSIQDSQETQYF
TGTGCCAGTAGTATTCAGGACAGCCAAGAGACCCAGTACTTC
>NA|TRBD1|TRBJ2-7|TRBV15
CATSRGQGASSYEQYF
TGTGCCACCAGCAGAGGACAGGGGGCGAGTTCGTACGAGCAGTACTTC
>NA|NA|TRBJ2-7|TRBV27
CASSLGGGEQYF
TGTGCCAGCAGTTTGGGTGGGGGGGAGCAGTACTTC
>NA|NA|TRBJ1-6|TRBV29-1
CSVEEQGGSPLHF
TGCAGCGTTGAAGAACAGGGAGGTTCACCCCTCCACTTT
>NA|TRBD1|TRBJ1-6|TRBV5-1
CASSWRTGGGNSPLHF
TGCGCCAGCAGCTGGAGGACAGGGGGCGGCAATTCACCCCTCCACTTT
>NA|TRBD1|TRBJ2-7|TRBV5-1
CASSLGDRARYEQYF
TGCGCCAGCAGCTTGGGGGACAGGGCTAGGTACGAGCAGTACTTC
>NA|NA|TRBJ1-2|TRBV4-3
CASSPSSGTISYYGYTF
TGCGCCAGCAGCCCCTCATCCGGGACTATCTCTTACTATGGCTACACCTTC
>NA|NA|TRBJ2-7|TRBV5-6
CASRKGWSSYEQYF
TGTGCCAGCAGAAAAGGTTGGAGCTCCTACGAGCAGTACTTC
>NA|NA|TRBJ1-3|TRBV11-2
CASSLGNTIYF
TGTGCCAGCAGCTTGGGAAACACCATATATTTT
>NA|TRBD1|TRBJ2-7|TRBV18
CASSLDRGAYEQYF
TGTGCCAGCTCACTGGACAGGGGAGCCTACGAGCAGTACTTC
>NA|TRBD2|TRBJ2-2|TRBV5-6
CASSFFRPGTSGTGELFF
TGTGCCAGCAGCTTTTTTCGACCCGGGACTAGCGGGACCGGGGAGCTGTTTTTT
>NA|TRBD2|TRBJ2-1|TRBV28
CASSLRGGYNEQFF
TGTGCCAGCAGTTTGCGGGGGGGGTACAATGAGCAGTTCTTC